By sample fraction, the clone carrying this TCR beta chain is medium-sized. This table comes from immunoSEQ multiplex PCR, and its TCRdb copy is limited to in-frame clones, with some not included. The sample contains 12,000 or so clones, about 70% of which appear only once. Ipilimumab, 1 mg/kg, started 14 to 28 days after autologous transplant. Patients got 3 mg/kg IV nivolumab weeks 1, 4, 7, 10, then biweekly through week 26. The record originates from a study of ipilimumab plus nivolumab after autologous stem cell transplantation. Study-wide background: The DLBCL cohort had primary refractory and relapsed disease, with 18-month progression-free survival of approximately 83% and 30%.

The CDR3 runs to 13 residues. From germline, CDR1 is SNHLY and CDR2 FYNNEI. The ends were cut back, 4 bases at V and 10 bases at J, with 14 bases in the middle. The chain recombines TRBV2 with TRBJ2-1; perhaps TRBD2 as D (5 bases). The material sequenced was PBMCs, taken in a trial of ipilimumab plus nivolumab as post-transplant consolidation. This receptor was identified in a male donor with diffuse large B-cell lymphoma. This CDR3 reads CASSGGAMEEQFF. The CDR3 DNA follows: TGTGCCAGCAGTGGGGGAGCTATGGAAGAGCAGTTCTTC.